Shown below are 20 T cell receptor beta chains from a single sample sequenced in a study of blood T cell repertoires in COVID-19. Here immunoSEQ multiplex PCR was the method, and the copy in TCRdb shows in-frame clones only, minus some. The table has 310,000 or so clones, more than 80% seen once. Sequencing was performed on PBMCs or T cells enriched from blood (not recorded which). Receptors were obtained from a woman aged 25 to 39 who had recovered from COVID-19.

The chain is built from TRBV5-4 and TRBJ2-3; 11 bases fit TRBD2. The germline V gene has CDR1 SGHNT and CDR2 YYREEE (reference sequence). V shed 4 bases and J 2 bases; nucleotides not matched to a gene: 6. The CDR3 extends over 16 amino acids. As DNA, the CDR3 is TGTGCCAGCAGCCTCGGGGGACTAGCGGCCACAGATACGCAGTATTTT. Translated, it gives CASSLGGLAATDTQYF.

This sequence joins TRBV9 and TRBJ2-3, with no clear D. The CDR3 is 13 residues long. Between the trimmed V and J ends, which lost 3 bases and 2 bases, there was a span of 7 bases. Germline assignment: CDR1 SGDLS and CDR2 YYNGEE. CDR3 sequence: CASSGSATDTQYF. The DNA for the CDR3 is TGTGCCAGCAGCGGCAGTGCCACAGATACGCAGTATTTT.

CDR3 amino acids: CASSLRVTGESGANVLTF. The CDR3 DNA reads as TGTGCCAGCAGCTTACGCGTAACAGGGGAATCTGGGGCCAACGTCCTGACTTTC. The chain is built from TRBV7-6 and TRBJ2-6, with TRBD1 matching 7 bases. J gave up 1 base and V 2 bases, and 8 bases lay outside the gene matches. CDR3 size: 18 residues. Germline lookup yields CDR1 SGHVS and CDR2 FNYEAQ.

This chain joins TRBV7-2 and TRBJ2-3; 8 bases are shared with TRBD2. This CDR3 region has 14 residues. Trimming took 2 bases from V and 10 from J; bases not matched to a gene: 8. Germline V gene lookup returns CDR1 SGHTA and CDR2 FQGNSA. The CDR3 region is CASSLTLAGVPQYF. Here the CDR3 DNA reads TGTGCCAGCAGCTTAACGCTAGCGGGTGTTCCGCAGTATTTT. Variable domain in full (rest from reference TRBV7-2 and TRBJ2-3): GAGVSQSPSNKVTEKGKDVELRCDPISGHTALYWYRQSLGQGLEFLIYFQGNSAPDKSGLPSDRFSAERTGGSVSTLTIQRTQQEDSAVYLCASSLTLAGVPQYFGPGTRLTVL.

The chain employs TRBV12-3 or TRBV12-4 and TRBJ1-4; 7 positions agree with TRBD1. The CDR3 runs to 13 residues. Unmatched junction bases numbered 8, after V lost 6 bases and J lost 10 bases. The CDR3 DNA is TGTGCCAGCAGGAAGACAGGGTATCGAAAACTGTTTTTT. Protein product: CASRKTGYRKLFF.

This clone has a single count. One end of the junction varies from germline; a read error may be responsible. The CDR3 DNA reads as TGTGCTAGCAGCCGAGGGACAGGGACCTACGAGCAGTACTTC. Its translation is CASSRGTGTYEQYF. The rearrangement joins TRBV7-7 to TRBJ2-7; 9 bases fit TRBD1. The germline V gene has CDR1 SSHAT and CDR2 FNYEAQ (reference sequence). The CDR3 has 14 amino acids.

The chain uses TRBV30 and TRBJ2-7; TRBD2 aligns across 9 bases. Trimming removed 0 bases from V and 5 bases from J; junction bases left unmatched: 5. The CDR3 is 14 amino acids. Germline CDR1 is GTSNPN and CDR2 is SVGIG (reference sequence). DNA for the CDR3: TGTGCCTGGAGTGTAGCGGGAGGTACGAACGAGCAGTACTTC. It encodes CAWSVAGGTNEQYF. The complete variable domain, with remaining parts taken from reference TRBV30 and TRBJ2-7, reads SQTIHQWPATLVQPVGSPLSLECTVEGTSNPNLYWYRQAAGRGLQLLFYSVGIGQISSEVPQNLSASRPQDRQFILSSKKLLLSDSGFYLCAWSVAGGTNEQYFGPGTRLTVT.

The chain uses TRBV27 and TRBJ2-1, with 7 bases aligning to TRBD2. V gave up 2 bases and J gave up 7 bases; unmatched junction bases: 8. Germline V gives CDR1 MNHEY, CDR2 SMNVEV (reference sequence). The CDR3 has 15 residues. CDR3 in amino acids: CASSLPGRPRNEQFF. CDR3 in DNA: TGTGCCAGCAGTTTACCCGGGAGGCCGCGGAATGAGCAGTTCTTC.

The V gene is TRBV5-6, the J gene TRBJ1-6, with 12 positions matching TRBD1. CDR3 length equals 16 residues. Germline V gene data show CDR1 as SGHDT and CDR2 as YYEEEE. With V trimmed by 4 bases and J by 8 bases, 7 bases remained unmatched. This chain's CDR3 is CASSQGQGARDSPLHF. As DNA, the CDR3 is TGTGCCAGCAGCCAGGGACAGGGGGCAAGGGATTCACCCCTCCACTTT.

The J gene is TRBJ2-1, the V gene TRBV27; TRBD2 agrees at 10 bases. The CDR3 spans 15 residues. Unmatched junction bases numbered 3, after V lost 6 bases and J lost 1 base. In germline, CDR1 is MNHEY, CDR2 SMNVEV (reference sequence). CDR3 in amino acids: CASSLAGVSYNEQFF. CDR3 nucleotide sequence: TGTGCCAGCAGCCTAGCGGGAGTTTCCTACAATGAGCAGTTCTTC.

The chain uses TRBV3-1 (or the pseudogene TRBV3-2) and TRBJ2-1, with TRBD1 identical over 9 bases. CDR3 length: 16 amino acids. CDR1 LGHDT and CDR2 YNNKEL come from the germline V gene (reference sequence). The V segment lost 2 bases and the J segment 4 bases; nucleotides outside the gene matches: 6. CDR3 sequence: CASSQRRQGGYNEQFF. The CDR3 DNA reads as TGTGCCAGCAGCCAAAGAAGACAGGGGGGGTACAATGAGCAGTTCTTC.

The V gene is TRBV11-2, the J gene TRBJ2-1; 9 bases are a match to TRBD1. The CDR3 spans 15 residues. V shed 5 bases, J shed 5 bases, and the junction held 7 bases outside the gene matches. The germline V gene has CDR1 SGHAT and CDR2 FQNNGV. In DNA form, the CDR3 reads TGTGCCAGCAGCCCTCACGGGACAGGGAACAATGAGCAGTTCTTC. Its translation is CASSPHGTGNNEQFF. Combining the CDR3 with reference TRBV11-2 and TRBJ2-1 gives the whole variable domain EAGVAQSPRYKIIEKRQSVAFWCNPISGHATLYWYQQILGQGPKLLIQFQNNGVVDDSQLPKDRFSAERLKGVDSTLKIQPAKLEDSAVYLCASSPHGTGNNEQFFGPGTRLTVL.

In nucleotides, the CDR3 is TGTGCCAGCAGCTCCCCAGGGGGTACTCTTGGCTACACCTTC. Translated: CASSSPGGTLGYTF. The genes are TRBV7-9 and TRBJ1-2; 7 bases match TRBD1. The CDR3 is 14 amino acids. Trimming at V came to 4 bases and at J to 7 bases, leaving 9 bases not matched to a gene. Germline CDR1 reads SEHNR; CDR2 reads FQNEAQ (reference sequence).

V is TRBV3-1 (or the pseudogene TRBV3-2) and J is TRBJ2-5, with 8 bases fitting TRBD2. This CDR3 has 15 amino acids. The V segment lost 3 bases and the J segment 4 bases; nucleotides outside the gene matches: 7. Germline values: CDR1 LGHDT, CDR2 YNNKEL (reference sequence). Here the CDR3 reads CASSHPPSGRETQYF. In DNA form, the CDR3 reads TGTGCCAGCAGCCATCCCCCCAGCGGGAGAGAGACCCAGTACTTC.

The CDR3 coding sequence is TGTGCCAGCAGTTCACTTCGGGACAGGCCCACAGATACGCAGTATTTT. It specifies CASSSLRDRPTDTQYF. The V gene is TRBV6-2 or TRBV6-3, the J gene TRBJ2-3; 8 nucleotides line up with TRBD1. CDR1 is MNHEY and CDR2 is SVGEGT in the germline V gene. Losses at the gene ends were 4 bases for V and 2 bases for J; bases not matched to a gene: 8. The CDR3 contains 16 residues.

Only one count was recorded for this clone. The rearrangement joins TRBV4-1 to TRBJ2-7; tentatively, D is TRBD1 (7 bases). CDR3 length equals 15 residues. In germline, CDR1 is MGHRA, CDR2 YSYEKL. Trimming pared 0 bases from V and 12 bases from J, leaving 21 bases between. CDR3 sequence reads: CASSQDRGLAAPSYF. CDR3 sequence (DNA): TGCGCCAGCAGCCAAGACAGGGGGTTAGCGGCTCCTTCGTACTTC.

Comment on this clone: The sample holds other DNA sequences that translate to the same CDR3. CDR3 loop: CASSPSTDTQYF. Here the CDR3 DNA reads TGTGCCAGCTCACCTTCGACAGATACGCAGTATTTT. The chain uses TRBV18 and TRBJ2-3; no reliable D call. From germline, CDR1 is KGHSH and CDR2 LQKENI. The CDR3 is 12 amino acids. Trimming removed 3 bases at V and 3 bases at J, with 4 bases between.

The chain is built from TRBV18 and TRBJ2-7; the match to TRBD2 covers 7 bases. Unmatched junction bases numbered 3, after V lost 4 bases and J lost 0 bases. This CDR3 spans 14 amino acids. Germline-derived CDR1 and CDR2 are KGHSH and LQKENI. CDR3 bases: TGTGCCAGCTCACAGAGCGGGATCTCCTACGAGCAGTACTTC. Protein: CASSQSGISYEQYF.

The J gene is TRBJ1-1, the V gene TRBV2; 8 positions match TRBD1. CDR3 length: 15 amino acids. CDR1 SNHLY and CDR2 FYNNEI come from the germline V gene. Losses at the gene ends were 7 bases for V and 0 bases for J; bases not matched to a gene: 7. The CDR3 DNA reads TGTGCCAGCACCTGGACAGGGAGTATGAACACTGAAGCTTTCTTT. The encoded protein is CASTWTGSMNTEAFF.

The J gene is TRBJ2-2, the V gene TRBV5-1; TRBD1 aligns across 8 bases. Looked up from germline, CDR1 is SGHRS and CDR2 is YFSETQ. The V segment lost 4 bases and the J segment 1 base; nucleotides outside the gene matches: 3. This CDR3 has 15 residues. In DNA, the CDR3 is TGCGCCAGCAGCCCGGGGACAGGGAACACCGGGGAGCTGTTTTTT. Translated: CASSPGTGNTGELFF.